This T cell receptor (beta chain) is from a study of identical twins. General study points: With monozygotic twins, out-of-frame TCR alpha sharing exceeded what models estimated.

In its sample, this clonotype was seen a few times. Antigen unknown. A universal primer site was added by template switching, and unique molecular identifiers were carried by the cDNA. TCRdb reprocessed the 5' RACE reads with MiXCR, giving one entry per CDR3 protein. The data hold hundreds of thousands of distinct CDR3 sequences, with 9% to 15% observed a single time. Per the germline V gene, CDR1 is LGHDT and CDR2 is YNNKEL (reference sequence). This CDR3 is 13 amino acids long. The V gene lost 4 bases and the J gene lost 0 bases, with 7 bases spanning the gap. Separately, the same data were catalogued under a study of yellow fever vaccine responses in identical twins. That work contributes: Twins reportedly showed a vaccine T cell response that seemed partly convergent and partly personalized.

This clonotype was obtained from a woman aged 18-29 years in good health. The gene calls are TRBV3-1 and TRBJ2-7; D possibly matches TRBD1 or TRBD2 (5 bases each). Material: PBMCs. The CDR3 reads CASSPGPSYEQYV. The CDR3 DNA is TGTGCCAGCAGCCCGGGACCCTCCTACGAGCAGTACGTC.